Listed below are T cell receptor beta chains from one sample, sequenced in a study of cytomegalovirus exposure and HLA in healthy donors. Using immunoSEQ multiplex PCR, the repertoire was profiled, and TCRdb retains in-frame clones only, with some absent. This repertoire includes over 90,000 clones. The sequenced material came from PBMCs. The receptor source for this set is a man between 40 and 49 years old in good health and CMV-seronegative. The CDR3 runs from the conserved cysteine through the conserved F or W. D genes are given only for firm matches.

v_call	d_call	j_call	cdr3_aa
TRBV4-3	TRBD2	TRBJ2-7	CASSQGIAGDLWYEQYF
TRBV2	TRBD1	TRBJ1-5	CASSSGTGKGQPQHF
TRBV6-6	-	TRBJ2-1	CASSPSYNEQFF
TRBV5-1	-	TRBJ2-1	CASSLRGGLEEQFF
TRBV9	TRBD1	TRBJ1-2	CASSVGGQGGNYGYTF
TRBV10-3	TRBD1	TRBJ1-1	CAISESEWTGGRNTEAFF
TRBV5-1	TRBD1	TRBJ2-3	CASSIQGAGTDTQYF
TRBV6-1	-	TRBJ2-7	CASSEIQGPHYEQYF
TRBV29-1	-	TRBJ2-1	CSVEGPRGTALYNEQFF
TRBV6-5	-	TRBJ1-1	CASSLTRSEAFF
TRBV30	-	TRBJ1-6	CAWRASLVVSPLHF
TRBV21-1	-	TRBJ2-7	CASSKGRQPEGREQYF
TRBV7-6	TRBD2	TRBJ2-3	CASSLGGGVTDTQYF
TRBV6-5	TRBD1	TRBJ2-1	CASSYQGQGGRNEQFF
TRBV20-1	-	TRBJ2-7	CSARVYYEQYF
TRBV30	-	TRBJ1-3	CAWTLLGNTIYF
TRBV7-6	TRBD1	TRBJ1-4	CASKRSGTAFQKLFF
TRBV19	TRBD1	TRBJ1-2	CASSDRVRGYTF
TRBV13	TRBD2	TRBJ2-1	CASSLGRLAGGRNEQFF
TRBV9	-	TRBJ1-4	CASSGGGPDNEKLFF
TRBV18	-	TRBJ2-2	CASSPLQVMNTGELFF
TRBV19	TRBD1	TRBJ2-1	CASSIDRDKFF
TRBV5-4	TRBD1	TRBJ2-2	CASSTDRVPTGELFF
TRBV27	-	TRBJ1-4	CASSLSGVVEKLFF
TRBV4-1	TRBD2	TRBJ2-2	CASSPLTSGTNTGELFF
TRBV18	TRBD1	TRBJ2-7	CASSPRDRDEQYF
TRBV6-5	TRBD1	TRBJ1-2	CASSLQGVQQYGYTF
TRBV2	TRBD1	TRBJ2-7	CASSEYRDRGRSEQYF
TRBV9	TRBD2	TRBJ2-3	CASSVSRRLAGGPSDTQYF
TRBV7-2	-	TRBJ1-2	CASSLGPTGGGYGYTF
TRBV19	TRBD2	TRBJ2-2	CASTTSGRGTGELFF
TRBV4-3	TRBD2	TRBJ2-6	CASSQVGGTGANVLTF